This is a list of T cell receptor beta chains from one sample in a study of T cells expressing NK-cell markers. Reanalyzing the 5' RACE reads, TCRdb keeps one entry per CDR3 protein, without DNA. The sample's table shows about 410,000 distinct CDR3 sequences. Sequenced material: blood T cells: a sorted CD56 or NKG2C T cell subset, CD4+ or CD8+ T cells, or bulk PBMC T cells (not recorded which). These receptors came from a woman aged 45-65 years in good health. The CDR3 runs from the conserved cysteine through the conserved F or W. The order of the fields is V gene, J gene, CDR3 protein.

V gene: TRBV4-1; J gene: TRBJ1-1; CDR3 protein: CASSPLGWAEAFF
V gene: TRBV15; J gene: TRBJ2-1; CDR3 protein: CATSRVLGAGGEQFF
V gene: TRBV3-1; J gene: TRBJ2-1; CDR3 protein: CASSQTRVNEQFF
V gene: TRBV12-3/TRBV12-4; J gene: TRBJ1-2; CDR3 protein: CASSFQGFRPPNYGYTF
V gene: TRBV30; J gene: TRBJ2-1; CDR3 protein: CAWRGLAGEQFF
V gene: TRBV2; J gene: TRBJ2-1; CDR3 protein: CASSPGLAGINEQFF
V gene: TRBV4-1; J gene: TRBJ2-2; CDR3 protein: CASSPGLAGVAGELFF
V gene: TRBV13; J gene: TRBJ2-3; CDR3 protein: CASSLAGGPKDTQYF
V gene: TRBV10-3; J gene: TRBJ1-1; CDR3 protein: CAILSHQGTEAFF
V gene: TRBV18; J gene: TRBJ2-7; CDR3 protein: CASSKWTTSGSGEQYF
V gene: TRBV5-1; J gene: TRBJ1-2; CDR3 protein: CASRTPGQGMDGYTF
V gene: TRBV20-1; J gene: TRBJ2-7; CDR3 protein: CSASWRTAYEQYF
V gene: TRBV29-1; J gene: TRBJ2-3; CDR3 protein: CSVSLVGFTDTQYF
V gene: TRBV4-2; J gene: TRBJ2-2; CDR3 protein: CASSQVMTGELFF
V gene: TRBV7-8; J gene: TRBJ1-5; CDR3 protein: CASSNQRATSNQPQHF
V gene: TRBV20-1; J gene: TRBJ2-7; CDR3 protein: CSAFRDVTYEQYF
V gene: TRBV4-1; J gene: TRBJ2-1; CDR3 protein: CASSHLLAGINEQFF
V gene: TRBV12-3/TRBV12-4; J gene: TRBJ2-1; CDR3 protein: CASSFVGMNEQFF
V gene: TRBV29-1; J gene: TRBJ2-1; CDR3 protein: CSVSSGIFSYNEQFF
V gene: TRBV7-9; J gene: TRBJ2-1; CDR3 protein: CASSSSTGGGYEQFF
V gene: TRBV10-1; J gene: TRBJ1-1; CDR3 protein: CASTRDRAGEAFF
V gene: TRBV6-2/TRBV6-3; J gene: TRBJ1-4; CDR3 protein: CASSYAPRREKGAKLFF